This paragraph covers one T cell receptor beta chain sequence. This clone's antigen is unknown. It has no much larger one-base neighbor in the sample; base qualities were not kept. The data are from a study of blood T cell repertoires in COVID-19 (dated by TCRdb to 2018 to 2020). In terms of the full investigation: Samples covering the acute and convalescent phases of COVID-19 were provided by collaborators in the United States, Italy and Spain. The prospective study material was composed of cDNA or gDNA derived from T cells, B-cell-depleted T cells, or PBMCs. Subjects who had been exposed to COVID-19, were actively infected with it, or had recovered from it provided the deeply sampled blood TCRbeta repertoires that made up the dataset. The repertoires were released in a freely available public database meant as a resource for research on the immune response to SARS-CoV-2. Samples came from the ongoing ImmuneRACE study (first 160 participants) plus 1,254 subjects from 6 global collaborators. A de-identified subject ID, COVID-19 status, age in years and sex were almost always included in the sample metadata. Where available, HLA class I and class II types were taken from metadata supplied by the sample provider and were not determined by assay-based typing. Here is what the overall study found, with its caveats: How much clinical and demographic metadata was included differed by source and by participant, and the metadata was provided uncurated.

Spanning cysteine to phenylalanine, the CDR3 consists of 14 amino acids. Of the read, only the CDR3 DNA is kept; its 42 bases are in frame from base 1. Cut back by 3 bases and 3 bases, the V and J ends lie 12 bases apart. From a lookup of the germline V gene (reference sequence), CDR1 and CDR2 are GTSNPN and SVGIG. Each collaborating institution followed its own protocols to collect whole blood in K2EDTA tubes. For TCRbeta analysis, collaborators shipped samples in one of three forms: frozen whole blood, isolated PBMCs, or DNA extracted from either of those sample types. TCRbeta CDR3 regions were amplified from genomic DNA using the immunoSEQ Assay, a bias-controlled multiplex PCR. The study's own analysis went as follows. The number of nucleated cells in each sample was estimated by amplification of reference gene primers within the assay. Sequence reads were collapsed and filtered to measure the absolute abundance of every unique TCRbeta CDR3 rearrangement. Productive Simpson clonality was computed per sample as the square root of Simpson's diversity index over productive rearrangements. Entries here come from immuneACCESS through TCRdb and include only in-frame sequences with V and J called. Some clones fail to appear in such tables; in the studies checked, an unresolved V gene covers under half of the shortfall, and the cause of the remainder is unknown. D and trimming were read from the DNA, whereas the V and J calls and clone size are those reported in that table. This sample comprises about 220,000 clones, approximately 77% of them detected only once. The biggest ten clones account for 3% to 4.5% of the sample.

Sequencing used peripheral blood. This receptor was identified in a woman of 80 years or more with acute or convalescent COVID-19. The rearranged segments are TRBV30 and TRBJ1-5, with the identity of the D gene unclear. The CDR3 region reads CAWRGPGNNQPQHF. At the DNA level, the sequence is TGTGCCTGGAGAGGTCCGGGGAACAATCAGCCCCAGCATTTT.